The following is a T cell receptor beta chain sequence with its context. Its antigen is not identified. Synthesis of TCR beta cDNA relied on 5'RACE template switching carrying UMIs. TCRdb reprocessed the 5' RACE reads and keeps a single row for each CDR3 protein, giving no DNA. This sample contains about 460,000 distinct CDR3 sequences. These data come from a study of T cells expressing NK-cell markers. The overall study: In sorted CD3+CD56+NKG2C+, CD3+CD56+NKG2C- and CD3+CD56-NKG2C+ T cells, TCR beta repertoires were obtained. Study-wide results and caveats: About six donors carried dominant NKG2C+ clonotypes that made up roughly 1.0-7.5% of their CD8+ T cells. The study found these clonotypes also leading the CD3+CD56-NKG2C+ fraction in four donors.

The CDR3 totals 14 residues. Sample: blood T cells: a sorted CD56 or NKG2C T cell subset, CD4+ or CD8+ T cells, or bulk PBMC T cells (not recorded which). The TCR sequence derives from a woman aged 50 to 60 in good health. The rearrangement joins TRBV12-3 or TRBV12-4 to TRBJ2-3; as DNA is missing, the TRBD2 call by TCRdb cannot be tested. The CDR3 sequence: CASSPREGWDTQYF.